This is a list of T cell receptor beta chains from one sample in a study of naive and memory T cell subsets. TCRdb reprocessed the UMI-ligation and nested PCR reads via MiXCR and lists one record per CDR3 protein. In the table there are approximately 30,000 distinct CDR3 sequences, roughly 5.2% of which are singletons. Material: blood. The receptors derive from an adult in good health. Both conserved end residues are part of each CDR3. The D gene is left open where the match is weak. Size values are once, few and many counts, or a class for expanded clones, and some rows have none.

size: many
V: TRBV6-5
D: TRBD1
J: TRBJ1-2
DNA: TGTGCCAGCACCCTTAGAGGGGGCGCCGGTAACTATGGCTACACCTTC
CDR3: CASTLRGGAGNYGYTF

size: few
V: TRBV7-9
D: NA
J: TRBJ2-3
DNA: TGTGCCAGCAGCCTCGGGACGGGGAACGGGGATACGCAGTATTTT
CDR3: CASSLGTGNGDTQYF

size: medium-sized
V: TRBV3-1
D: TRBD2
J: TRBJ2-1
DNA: TGTGCCAGCAGCCAAGGACTAGCGGGAGGGCCGAGGAATGAGCAGTTCTTC
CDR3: CASSQGLAGGPRNEQFF

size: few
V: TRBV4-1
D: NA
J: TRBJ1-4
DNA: TGCGCCAGCAGCCAAGATTATGTTGCTTGGGCGCAGGGGGAAAAACTGTTTTTT
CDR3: CASSQDYVAWAQGEKLFF

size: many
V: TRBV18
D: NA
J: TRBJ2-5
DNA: TGTGCCAGCTCACCGGCGCCGGGTGGAGAGACCCAGTACTTC
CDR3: CASSPAPGGETQYF

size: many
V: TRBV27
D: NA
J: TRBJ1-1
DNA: TGTGCCTCCAGGGGTTTAATGAACACTGAAGCTTTCTTT
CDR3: CASRGLMNTEAFF

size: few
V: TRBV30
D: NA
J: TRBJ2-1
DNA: TGTGCCTGGTACACCCCCGGGGTGACGAGGGCCTACAATGAGCAGTTCTTC
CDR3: CAWYTPGVTRAYNEQFF

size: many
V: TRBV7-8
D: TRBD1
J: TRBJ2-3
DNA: TGTGCCAGCAGCCTACGACAGGGGGCGCCCCTTGATACGCAGTATTTT
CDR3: CASSLRQGAPLDTQYF

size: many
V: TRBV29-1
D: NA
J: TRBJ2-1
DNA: TGCAGCGTTAAATCCCGGGTAACCTACAATGAGCAGTTCTTC
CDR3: CSVKSRVTYNEQFF

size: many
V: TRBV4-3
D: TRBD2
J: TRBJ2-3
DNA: TGCGCCAGCAGCCTGGGGACTAGCGGCACAGATACGCAGTATTTT
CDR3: CASSLGTSGTDTQYF

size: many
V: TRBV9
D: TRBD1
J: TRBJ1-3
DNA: TGTGCCAGCAGACCGGGACAGGGCTATGGAAACACCATATATTTT
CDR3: CASRPGQGYGNTIYF

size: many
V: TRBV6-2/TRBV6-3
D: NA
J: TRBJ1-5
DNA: TGTGCCAGCAACCCGGGACATCATAGCAATCAGCCCCAGCATTTT
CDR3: CASNPGHHSNQPQHF

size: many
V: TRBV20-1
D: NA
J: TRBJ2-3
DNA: TGCAGTGCCCCCCTTCCTAGTAGTTACGGGAGAGGTGATACGCAGTATTTT
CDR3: CSAPLPSSYGRGDTQYF

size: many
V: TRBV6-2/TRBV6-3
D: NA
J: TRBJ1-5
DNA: TGTGCCAGCAGTACCGGCGATGGGAATCAGCCCCAGCATTTT
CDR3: CASSTGDGNQPQHF

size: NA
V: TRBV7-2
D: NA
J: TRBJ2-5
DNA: TGTGCCAGCAGCTCCGAGGTGATTCAAGAGACCCAGTACTTC
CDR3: CASSSEVIQETQYF

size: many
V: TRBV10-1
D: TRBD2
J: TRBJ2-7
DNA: TGCGCCAGCAGTGATCGGCGGCTAGCGGGAGGTGGGGGCTACGAGCAGTACTTC
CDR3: CASSDRRLAGGGGYEQYF

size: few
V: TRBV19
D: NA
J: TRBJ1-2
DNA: TGTGCCACCTTATTAGAGGAGGGCTACACCTTC
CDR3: CATLLEEGYTF

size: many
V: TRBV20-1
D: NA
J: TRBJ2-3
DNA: TGCAGTGCCGGACCCCTGGGAATAGAGGGTACGCAGTATTTT
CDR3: CSAGPLGIEGTQYF

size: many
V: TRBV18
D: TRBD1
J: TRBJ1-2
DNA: TGTGCCAGCTCACCGGGGACAGGCGGTTATGGCTACACCTTC
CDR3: CASSPGTGGYGYTF

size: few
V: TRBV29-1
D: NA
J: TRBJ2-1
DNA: TGCAGCGTTGATTGGGCGGCCAGCTCCTACAATGAGCAGTTCTTC
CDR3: CSVDWAASSYNEQFF